This entry lists 31 T cell receptor beta chains sequenced from one sample in a study of human T cells and chemical hapten exposure. Each CDR3 protein gets one entry after TCRdb re-called the 5' RACE reads with MiXCR. Of about 140,000 distinct CDR3 sequences in the sample, roughly 4.1% are singletons; the top ten hold around 1.4%. The authors extracted total RNA from unfractionated whole blood. Receptor source: a female donor in good health.

This clonotype showed up many times. This chain connects TRBV6-5 to TRBJ2-3; D remains unclear. Trimming removed 7 bases from V and 1 base from J, with 9 bases in between. Germline values: CDR1 MNHEY, CDR2 SVGAGI. CDR3 length: 13 residues. This CDR3 reads CASTQRGTDTQYF. The CDR3 coding sequence is TGTGCCAGCACTCAACGGGGCACAGATACGCAGTATTTT.

The sample holds many counts of this clonotype. DNA of the CDR3: TGCGCCAGCAGCTGGGGTGGGACGGGGAATTCACCCCTCCACTTT. As protein: CASSWGGTGNSPLHF. This chain joins TRBV5-1 and TRBJ1-6; D perhaps matches TRBD1 (5 bases). This CDR3 is built from 15 residues. CDR1 is SGHRS, CDR2 YFSETQ, per germline. Trimming removed 3 bases at V and 7 bases at J, with 14 bases between.

This clonotype has ten or more counts. V and J are TRBV3-1 and TRBJ1-3; D call uncertain. The CDR3 has 15 amino acids. CDR1 is LGHDT, CDR2 YNNKEL, per germline (reference sequence). V lost 4 bases to trimming and J lost 4 bases, with 14 bases between them. The CDR3 protein is CASSPPGDRGNTIYF. In DNA, the CDR3 is TGTGCCAGCAGCCCCCCCGGGGATCGGGGAAACACCATATATTTT. Full variable domain (remainder filled in from reference TRBV3-1 and TRBJ1-3): DTAVSQTPKYLVTQMGNDKSIKCEQNLGHDTMYWYKQDSKKFLKIMFSYNNKELIINETVPNRFSPKSPDKAHLNLHINSLELGDSAVYFCASSPPGDRGNTIYFGEGSWLTVV.

This clonotype was seen at least ten times. This chain connects TRBV2 to TRBJ1-1; D remains unclear. Trimming left V 3 bases short and J 4 bases short, with 6 bases between. In germline, CDR1 is SNHLY, CDR2 FYNNEI. CDR3 size: 12 residues. The CDR3 region is CASSDPGTEAFF. The CDR3 nucleotides read TGTGCCAGCAGTGACCCGGGCACTGAAGCTTTCTTT.

This clonotype appeared many times. V usage is TRBV12-3 or TRBV12-4 and J usage is TRBJ2-2; a weak D match, TRBD1 (6 bases). CDR3 size: 16 residues. Trimming left V 6 bases short and J 2 bases short, with 16 bases between. The CDR3 protein is CASRKGVTGNTGELFF. The DNA of the CDR3 is TGTGCCAGCAGGAAGGGGGTGACAGGAAACACCGGGGAGCTGTTTTTT.

In this sample, this clonotype turned up many times. The junction does not match germline at one end; this may be a read error. The CDR3 reads CASGYRVNEQFF. As DNA, the CDR3 is TGTGCCAGCGGTTACAGGGTCAATGAGCAGTTCTTC. The chain is built from TRBV6-6 and TRBJ2-1; maybe TRBD1 (6 bases). Germline V gene lookup returns CDR1 MNHNY and CDR2 SVGAGI (reference sequence). The CDR3 contains 12 residues.

This chain joins TRBV20-1 and TRBJ2-3; the match to TRBD2 covers 10 bases. V shed 2 bases, J shed 6 bases, and the junction held 2 bases outside the gene matches. Germline assignment: CDR1 DFQATT and CDR2 SNEGSKA (reference sequence). This CDR3 spans 13 amino acids. Here the CDR3 reads CSARSLAGDTQYF. The CDR3 nucleotides read TGCAGTGCTAGATCACTAGCGGGGGATACGCAGTATTTT.

This clonotype was seen ten or more times. V and J are TRBV7-9 and TRBJ1-1; D call uncertain. The CDR3 is made up of 11 amino acids. Germline CDR1 is SEHNR and CDR2 is FQNEAQ (reference sequence). Trimming took 11 bases from V and 5 from J, leaving 12 bases between them. The chain's CDR3 is CASSELTEAFF. For the CDR3, the DNA is TGTGCCTCGTCGGAGTTAACTGAAGCTTTCTTT.

The table lists this clonotype with many counts. This rearrangement joins TRBV20-1 to TRBJ1-1, with no clear D. Germline values: CDR1 DFQATT, CDR2 SNEGSKA (reference sequence). The CDR3 spans 12 residues. V gave up 6 bases and J gave up 5 bases, with 13 bases separating them. CDR3 DNA: TGCAGTGCCCTGCACCAACCGACTGAAGCTTTCTTT. Translated: CSALHQPTEAFF.

This clonotype was counted many times. This chain connects TRBV12-3 or TRBV12-4 to TRBJ2-2; D unresolved. The CDR3 is made up of 13 amino acids. The V and J ends lost 4 bases and 6 bases respectively, with 9 bases between them. The chain's CDR3 is CASSYALAGELFF. In DNA form, the CDR3 reads TGTGCCAGCAGTTACGCACTCGCCGGGGAGCTGTTTTTT.

In this sample, this clonotype turned up many times. V gene TRBV7-6 combines with J gene TRBJ2-3; TRBD1 matches at 8 bases. The V gene's germline CDR1 is SGHVS and CDR2 FNYEAQ. This CDR3 is built from 15 residues. V shed 5 bases, J shed 4 bases, and the junction held 8 bases outside the gene matches. CDR3 nucleotides: TGTGCCAGCAGCCGTAGGACAGGGTGTGCAGATACGCAGTATTTT. Protein sequence: CASSRRTGCADTQYF. Combining the CDR3 with reference TRBV7-6 and TRBJ2-3 gives the whole variable domain GAGVSQSPRYKVTKRGQDVALRCDPISGHVSLYWYRQALGQGPEFLTYFNYEAQQDKSGLPNDRFSAERPEGSISTLTIQRTEQRDSAMYRCASSRRTGCADTQYFGPGTRLTVL.

The table lists this clonotype with many counts. V usage is TRBV2 and J usage is TRBJ1-2; D ambiguous. Between the trimmed V and J ends, which lost 3 bases and 4 bases, there was a span of 6 bases. CDR3 length: 12 amino acids. The V gene's germline CDR1 is SNHLY and CDR2 FYNNEI. As DNA, the CDR3 is TGTGCCAGCAGTGACGGATTCTATGGCTACACCTTC. This translates into CASSDGFYGYTF.

This clonotype was counted at least ten times. The V gene is TRBV7-2, the J gene TRBJ2-7; no clear D. Germline CDR1 and CDR2: SGHTA and FQGNSA. The CDR3 is made up of 14 amino acids. Trimming cost V 5 bases and J 0 bases, with 11 bases left between them. The CDR3 DNA sequence: TGTGCCAGCAGCCTTGGTAGGGTCTCCTACGAGCAGTACTTC. Amino acid sequence: CASSLGRVSYEQYF.

This clonotype was recorded at least ten times. The rearrangement links TRBV6-6 to TRBJ2-7; D might be TRBD1 or TRBD2, each matching 5 bases. Trimming shortened V by 6 bases and J by 7 bases, and 13 bases separated the two germline ends. This CDR3 has 12 residues. Germline CDR1 and CDR2: MNHNY and SVGAGI (reference sequence). The DNA for the CDR3 is TGTGCCAGCAGCTGGGACGGACGGGAGCAGTACTTC. Protein product: CASSWDGREQYF.

Remarks on this clonotype: One junction end disagrees with the germline gene, perhaps due to a read error. The V gene is TRBV3-1, the J gene TRBJ2-1; TRBD2 aligns across 12 bases. Germline-derived CDR1 and CDR2 are LGHDT and YNNKEL (reference sequence). The CDR3 covers 18 residues. CDR3 nucleotide sequence: TGTGCCAGCAGCCAAGTTCCTAGCGGGGGGGCGATCTACGATGAGCAGTTCTTC. Its translation is CASSQVPSGGAIYDEQFF.

This clonotype was seen ten or more times. The V and J genes are TRBV27 and TRBJ1-1, with 9 bases fitting TRBD1. Germline values: CDR1 MNHEY, CDR2 SMNVEV (reference sequence). The V gene end was trimmed by 5 bases and the J gene end by 6 bases; junction bases not matched to a gene: 7. The CDR3 extends over 14 amino acids. CDR3 protein: CASSITGGSSEAFF. CDR3 coding DNA: TGTGCCAGCAGTATCACAGGGGGCTCGTCTGAAGCTTTCTTT.

This clonotype was detected many times. Its ends do not fully match the called genes, so a read error is possible. The chain employs TRBV20-1 and TRBJ1-4; maybe TRBD1 (5 bases). Germline CDR1 DFQATT, CDR2 SNEGSKA (reference sequence). The CDR3 has 12 residues. The CDR3 protein is CSAPPGPSGTVF. The DNA for the CDR3 is TGCAGTGCCCCACCCGGGCCCTCCGGGACTGTTTTT.

Notes on this clonotype: A read error may explain this, as a much larger clone is one base away. V is TRBV7-2 and J is TRBJ1-1, with D possibly being TRBD1 (6 bases). This CDR3 is built from 15 residues. CDR1 and CDR2 (germline): SGHTA, FQGNSA. The CDR3 DNA follows: TGTGCCAGCAGCTTAGAAGGGACAATGAACACTGAAGATTTCTTT. Translation gives CASSLEGTMNTEDFF.

This clonotype showed up just a few times. J is TRBJ1-2 and V is TRBV18; perhaps TRBD1 as D (6 bases). Looked up from germline, CDR1 is KGHSH and CDR2 is LQKENI. This CDR3 spans 17 amino acids. Between the trimmed V and J ends, which lost 1 base and 6 bases, there was a span of 21 bases. CDR3 amino acids: CASSPQAGEVVGDGYTF. CDR3 DNA sequence: TGTGCCAGCTCACCACAGGCAGGGGAAGTTGTTGGGGATGGCTACACCTTC.

This clonotype occurred many times. The V call is TRBV9, the J call TRBJ2-1; TRBD2 matches at 8 bases. Germline assignment: CDR1 SGDLS and CDR2 YYNGEE. This CDR3 is built from 14 residues. The J segment lost 6 bases and the V segment lost 4 bases, leaving 6 bases of the junction unmatched. The CDR3 nucleotides read TGTGCCAGCAGCTCCGGGACTAGTTTCAATGAGCAGTTCTTC. Its translation: CASSSGTSFNEQFF. Full variable domain (outside the CDR3, taken from reference TRBV9 and TRBJ2-1): DSGVTQTPKHLITATGQRVTLRCSPRSGDLSVYWYQQSLDQGLQFLIQYYNGEERAKGNILERFSAQQFPDLHSELNLSSLELGDSALYFCASSSGTSFNEQFFGPGTRLTVL.

This clonotype was found a few times. The V call is TRBV6-5, the J call TRBJ1-4, with D hard to call. Germline CDR1 reads MNHEY; CDR2 reads SVGAGI. The CDR3 consists of 14 residues. Trimming took off 2 bases at V and 4 bases at J, with 8 bases between the two ends. The CDR3 sequence is CASSYSPGNEKLFF. CDR3 in DNA: TGTGCCAGCAGTTACAGCCCAGGTAATGAAAAACTGTTTTTT.

This clonotype was observed at least ten times. This rearrangement joins TRBV7-9 to TRBJ2-4; 9 bases fit TRBD1. The CDR3 covers 14 residues. V dropped 5 bases and J dropped 10; count of bases not matched to a gene: 9. Germline assignment: CDR1 SEHNR and CDR2 FQNEAQ (reference sequence). The CDR3 loop is CASSPRQGGMIQYF. CDR3 nucleotides: TGTGCCAGCAGCCCGCGACAGGGGGGTATGATTCAGTACTTC.

This clonotype was counted at least ten times. This chain uses TRBV18 with TRBJ1-1; 7 bases are shared with TRBD1. The V gene end was trimmed by 1 base and the J gene end by 6 bases; junction bases not matched to a gene: 5. CDR3 length: 14 amino acids. Per the germline V gene, CDR1 is KGHSH and CDR2 is LQKENI. DNA of the CDR3: TGTGCCAGCTCACCACAGGGGGCGTTCCCTGAAGCTTTCTTT. It codes for CASSPQGAFPEAFF.

This clonotype was seen a few times. The chain links TRBV7-2 to TRBJ2-4, with a possible D match to TRBD1 (6 bases). Germline V CDR1 and CDR2: SGHTA, FQGNSA. Trimming stripped 6 bases from V and 0 bases from J, with 9 bases between. CDR3 length: 14 residues. The CDR3 loop is CASRIQGAKNIQYF. CDR3 DNA sequence: TGTGCCAGCAGAATACAGGGAGCCAAAAACATTCAGTACTTC.

This clonotype was detected only a few times. The V and J genes are TRBV6-5 and TRBJ1-6; TRBD1 aligns across 9 bases. This CDR3 has 14 amino acids. CDR1 is MNHEY, CDR2 SVGAGI, per germline. J was trimmed by 7 bases and V by 6 bases; bases with no gene match: 4. CDR3 in DNA: TGTGCCAGCAGAACACAGGGGGCAAATTCACCCCTCCACTTT. This gives the protein CASRTQGANSPLHF.

This clonotype was seen only a few times. The J gene is TRBJ1-1, the V gene TRBV2; 8 bases are a match to TRBD1. The germline V gene has CDR1 SNHLY and CDR2 FYNNEI. Trimming removed 6 bases from V and 1 base from J; junction bases left unmatched: 10. The CDR3 totals 16 residues. The CDR3 protein is CASSAAMDRENTEAFF. Written as DNA, the CDR3 is TGTGCCAGCAGCGCCGCCATGGACAGGGAGAACACTGAAGCTTTCTTT.

This sequence joins TRBV3-1 and TRBJ2-1, with TRBD2 matching over 8 bases. CDR1 and CDR2 (germline): LGHDT, YNNKEL (reference sequence). This CDR3 has 16 amino acids. The trim removed 0 bases at V and 8 bases at J, leaving 9 bases unmatched. Here the CDR3 DNA reads TGTGCCAGCAGCCAAGAGCTAAGCGGGGGCACTTATGAGCAGTTCTTC. Protein product: CASSQELSGGTYEQFF.

The table lists this clonotype with many counts. V gene TRBV20-1 combines with J gene TRBJ2-1; 11 bases map to TRBD2. CDR3 length equals 16 residues. The trim removed 2 bases at V and 8 bases at J, leaving 11 bases unmatched. Germline CDR1 is DFQATT and CDR2 is SNEGSKA (reference sequence). As DNA, the CDR3 is TGCAGTGCTAGATCCAAACTAGCGGGGGTTGTCGATGAGCAGTTCTTC. Translating gives CSARSKLAGVVDEQFF.

This clonotype was recorded a few times. This chain links TRBV5-1 with TRBJ1-1; 10 bases align to TRBD1. This CDR3 comprises 15 residues. Losses at the gene ends were 4 bases for V and 5 bases for J; bases not matched to a gene: 8. Germline CDR1 reads SGHRS; CDR2 reads YFSETQ. The CDR3 reads CASSPDGQGGTEAFF. The CDR3 DNA is TGCGCCAGCAGCCCGGACGGACAGGGGGGAACTGAAGCTTTCTTT.

Note on this clonotype: A read error may explain this, as a much larger clone is one base away. CDR3 amino acids: CSARDPERPYNEQFF. Written as DNA, the CDR3 is TGCAGTGCTAGAGATCCGGAGCGTCCCTACAATGAGCAGTTCTTC. The chain carries TRBV20-1 and TRBJ2-1, with D unclear. Germline CDR1 is DFQATT and CDR2 is SNEGSKA (reference sequence). The CDR3 consists of 15 residues. Between the trimmed V and J ends, which lost 0 bases and 2 bases, there was a span of 11 bases.

The sample holds many counts of this clonotype. The chain carries TRBV23-1 and TRBJ2-2; the D gene is possibly TRBD1 (6 bases). TRBV23-1 belongs to the ORF category, with a function that is uncertain. The V end lost 2 bases, the J end lost 4 bases, and 14 bases lay between the germline ends. The CDR3 is 16 amino acids. The CDR3 spells CASSQSQGSGTGELFF. CDR3 bases: TGCGCCAGCAGTCAAAGCCAGGGGTCGGGCACCGGGGAGCTGTTTTTT.